In its sample, the clone carrying this TCR beta chain was seen many times. TCRdb ran MiXCR on the 5' RACE reads and lists one entry per CDR3 protein. Of under 250,000 distinct CDR3 sequences in the sample, 6% to 8.5% are singletons; the top ten hold under 7%. This sample is part of a study of identical twins. J lost 8 bases, V lost 3 bases, and 10 bases had no gene match. This CDR3 is built from 16 residues. This sample also appeared in a second study, on yellow fever vaccine responses in identical twins.

The material sequenced was CD8+ T cells sorted from blood. This sequence originates from a young woman in good health. The chain employs TRBV12-3 or TRBV12-4 and TRBJ2-1; 10 positions match TRBD2. As DNA, the CDR3 is TGTGCCAGCAGTTTGGAGGGGACTAGCGAGATTGATGAGCAGTTCTTC. Protein product: CASSLEGTSEIDEQFF.